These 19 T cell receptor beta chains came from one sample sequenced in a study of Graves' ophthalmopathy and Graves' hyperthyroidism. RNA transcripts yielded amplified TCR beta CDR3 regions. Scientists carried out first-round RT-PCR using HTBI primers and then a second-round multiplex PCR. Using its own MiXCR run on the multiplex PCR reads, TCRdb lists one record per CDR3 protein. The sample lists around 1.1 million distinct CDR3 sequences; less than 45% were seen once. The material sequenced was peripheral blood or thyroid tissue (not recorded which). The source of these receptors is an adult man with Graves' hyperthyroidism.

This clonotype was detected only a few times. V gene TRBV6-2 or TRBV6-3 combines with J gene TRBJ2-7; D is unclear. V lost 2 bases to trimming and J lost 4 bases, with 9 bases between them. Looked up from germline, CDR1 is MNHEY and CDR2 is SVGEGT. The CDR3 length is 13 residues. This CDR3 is CASSYPRVYEQYF. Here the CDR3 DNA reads TGTGCCAGCAGTTACCCCCGGGTTTACGAGCAGTACTTC.

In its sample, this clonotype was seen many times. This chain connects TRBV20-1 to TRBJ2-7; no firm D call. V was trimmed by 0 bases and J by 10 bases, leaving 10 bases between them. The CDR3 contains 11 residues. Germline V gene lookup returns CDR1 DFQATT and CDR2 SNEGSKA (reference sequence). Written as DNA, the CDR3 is TGCAGTGCTAGAGATTTTGGCACTCAGTACTTC. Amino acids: CSARDFGTQYF.

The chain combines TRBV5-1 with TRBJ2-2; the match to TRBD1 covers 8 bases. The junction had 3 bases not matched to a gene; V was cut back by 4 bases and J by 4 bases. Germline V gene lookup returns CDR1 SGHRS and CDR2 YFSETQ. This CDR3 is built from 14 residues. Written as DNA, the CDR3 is TGCGCCAGCAGCCCGACAGGGGTCACCGGGGAGCTGTTTTTT. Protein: CASSPTGVTGELFF.

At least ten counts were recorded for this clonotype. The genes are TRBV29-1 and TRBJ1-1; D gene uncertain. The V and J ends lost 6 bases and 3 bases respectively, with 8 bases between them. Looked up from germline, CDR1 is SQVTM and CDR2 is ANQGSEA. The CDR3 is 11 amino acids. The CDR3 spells CSVSADTEAFF. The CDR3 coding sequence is TGCAGCGTCTCAGCGGACACTGAAGCTTTCTTT.

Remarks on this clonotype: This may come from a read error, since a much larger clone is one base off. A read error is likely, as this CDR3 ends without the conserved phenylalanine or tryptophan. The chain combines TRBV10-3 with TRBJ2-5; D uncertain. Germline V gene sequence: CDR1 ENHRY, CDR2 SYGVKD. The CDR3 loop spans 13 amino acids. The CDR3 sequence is CASSSLGQETQYL. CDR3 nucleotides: TGTGCCAGCAGTTCCCTTGGCCAAGAGACCCAGTACCTC.

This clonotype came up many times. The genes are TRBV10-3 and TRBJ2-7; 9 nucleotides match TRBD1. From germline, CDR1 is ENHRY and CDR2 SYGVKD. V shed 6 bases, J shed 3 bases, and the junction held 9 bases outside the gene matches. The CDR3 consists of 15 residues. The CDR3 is CAISAPDRGLYEQYF. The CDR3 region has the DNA TGTGCCATCAGCGCGCCGGACAGGGGCCTCTACGAGCAGTACTTC.

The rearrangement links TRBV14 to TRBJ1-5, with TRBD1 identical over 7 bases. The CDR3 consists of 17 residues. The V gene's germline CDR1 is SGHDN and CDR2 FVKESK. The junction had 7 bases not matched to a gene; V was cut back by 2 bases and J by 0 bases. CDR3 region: CASSQRQGGSSNQPQHF. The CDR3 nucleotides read TGTGCCAGCAGCCAACGACAGGGCGGGAGTAGCAATCAGCCCCAGCATTTT. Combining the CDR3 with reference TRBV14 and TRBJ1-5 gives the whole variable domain EAGVTQFPSHSVIEKGQTVTLRCDPISGHDNLYWYRRVMGKEIKFLLHFVKESKQDESGMPNNRFLAERTGGTYSTLKVQPAELEDSGVYFCASSQRQGGSSNQPQHFGDGTRLSIL.

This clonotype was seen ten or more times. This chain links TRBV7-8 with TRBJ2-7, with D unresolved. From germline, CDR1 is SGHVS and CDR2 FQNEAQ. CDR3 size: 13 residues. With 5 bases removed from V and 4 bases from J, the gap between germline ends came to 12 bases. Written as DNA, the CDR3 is TGTGCCAGCAGCCTACGATGGGCTTACGAGCAGTACTTC. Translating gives CASSLRWAYEQYF. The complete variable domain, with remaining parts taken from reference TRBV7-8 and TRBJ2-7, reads GAGVSQSPRYKVAKRGQDVALRCDPISGHVSLFWYQQALGQGPEFLTYFQNEAQLDKSGLPSDRFFAERPEGSVSTLKIQRTQQEDSAVYLCASSLRWAYEQYFGPGTRLTVT.

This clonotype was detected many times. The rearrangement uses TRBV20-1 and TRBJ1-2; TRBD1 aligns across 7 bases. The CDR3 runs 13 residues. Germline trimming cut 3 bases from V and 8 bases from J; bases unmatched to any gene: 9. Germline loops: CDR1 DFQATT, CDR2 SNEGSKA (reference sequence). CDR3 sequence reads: CSARSTGEWGYTF. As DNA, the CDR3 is TGCAGTGCTAGGAGCACAGGGGAGTGGGGCTACACCTTC.

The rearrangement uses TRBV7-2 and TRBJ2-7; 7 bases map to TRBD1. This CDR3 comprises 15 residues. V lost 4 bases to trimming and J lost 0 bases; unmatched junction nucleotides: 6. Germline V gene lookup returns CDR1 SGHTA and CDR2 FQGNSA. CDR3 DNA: TGTGCCAGCAGCTCGACAGGGATGGCCTCCTACGAGCAGTACTTC. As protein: CASSSTGMASYEQYF.

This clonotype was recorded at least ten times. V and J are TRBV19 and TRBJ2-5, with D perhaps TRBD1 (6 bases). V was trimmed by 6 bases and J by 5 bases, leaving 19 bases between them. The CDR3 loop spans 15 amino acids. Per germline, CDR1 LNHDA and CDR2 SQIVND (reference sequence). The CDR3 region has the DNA TGTGCCAGTAGACCGGCAGGGGCAGGTTCGGAGACCCAGTACTTC. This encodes CASRPAGAGSETQYF.

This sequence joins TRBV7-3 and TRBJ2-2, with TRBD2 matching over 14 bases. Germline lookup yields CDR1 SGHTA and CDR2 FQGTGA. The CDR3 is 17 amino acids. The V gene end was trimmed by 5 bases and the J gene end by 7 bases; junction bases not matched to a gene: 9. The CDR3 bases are TGTGCCAGCAGCAGGGGACTAGCGGGAGCAGGCGGCGGGGAGCTGTTTTTT. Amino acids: CASSRGLAGAGGGELFF.

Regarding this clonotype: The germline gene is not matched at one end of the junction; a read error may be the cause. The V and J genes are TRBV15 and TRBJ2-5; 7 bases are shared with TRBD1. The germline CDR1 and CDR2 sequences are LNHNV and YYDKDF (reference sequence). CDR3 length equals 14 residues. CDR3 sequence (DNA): TGTGCCACCGGCAGAGGGACAGTACAAGAGACCCAGTACTTC. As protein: CATGRGTVQETQYF. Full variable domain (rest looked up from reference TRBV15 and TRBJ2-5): DAMVIQNPRYQVTQFGKPVTLSCSQTLNHNVMYWYQQKSSQAPKLLFHYYDKDFNNEADTPDNFQSRRPNTSFCFLDIRSPGLGDTAMYLCATGRGTVQETQYFGPGTRLLVL.

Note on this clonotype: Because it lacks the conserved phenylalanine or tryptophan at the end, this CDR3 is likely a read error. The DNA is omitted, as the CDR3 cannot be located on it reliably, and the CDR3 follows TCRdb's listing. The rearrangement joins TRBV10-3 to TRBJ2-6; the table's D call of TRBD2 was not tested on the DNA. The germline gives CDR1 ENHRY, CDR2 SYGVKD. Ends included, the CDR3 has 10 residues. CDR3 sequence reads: CAIRRAGGPI.

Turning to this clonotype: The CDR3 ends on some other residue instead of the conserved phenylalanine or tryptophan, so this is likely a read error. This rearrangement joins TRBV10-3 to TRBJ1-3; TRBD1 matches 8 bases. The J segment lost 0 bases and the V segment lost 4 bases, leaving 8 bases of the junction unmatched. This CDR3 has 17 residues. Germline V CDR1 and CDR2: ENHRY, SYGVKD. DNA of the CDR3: TGTGCCATCAGTGCCGGGACAGGCCCAAGCTCTGGAAACACCATATATCTT. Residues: CAISAGTGPSSGNTIYL.

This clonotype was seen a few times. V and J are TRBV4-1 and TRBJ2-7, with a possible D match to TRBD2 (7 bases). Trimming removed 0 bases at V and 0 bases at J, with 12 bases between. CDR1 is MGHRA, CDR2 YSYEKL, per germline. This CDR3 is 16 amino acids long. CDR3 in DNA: TGCGCCAGCAGCCAAGATCCGGGGGGCAACTCCTACGAGCAGTACTTC. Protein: CASSQDPGGNSYEQYF.

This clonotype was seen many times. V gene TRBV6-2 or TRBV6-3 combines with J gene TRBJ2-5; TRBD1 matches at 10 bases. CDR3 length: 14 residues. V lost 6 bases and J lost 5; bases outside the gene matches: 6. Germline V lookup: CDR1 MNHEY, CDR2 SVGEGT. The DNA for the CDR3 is TGTGCCAGCAGACGGACAGGGGGAGGGGAGACCCAGTACTTC. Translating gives CASRRTGGGETQYF.

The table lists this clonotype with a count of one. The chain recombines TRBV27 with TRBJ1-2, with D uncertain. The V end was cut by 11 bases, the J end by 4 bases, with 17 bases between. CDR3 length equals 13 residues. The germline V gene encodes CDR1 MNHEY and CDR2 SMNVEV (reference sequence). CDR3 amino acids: CAVAFAARYGYTF. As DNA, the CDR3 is TGTGCCGTTGCCTTTGCTGCTCGCTATGGCTACACCTTC.

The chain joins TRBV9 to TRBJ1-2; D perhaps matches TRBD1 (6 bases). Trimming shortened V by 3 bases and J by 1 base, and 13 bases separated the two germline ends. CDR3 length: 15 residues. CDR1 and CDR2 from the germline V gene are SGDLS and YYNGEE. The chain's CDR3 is CASSAQGQNNYGYTF. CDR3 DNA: TGTGCCAGCAGCGCTCAAGGACAGAATAACTATGGCTACACCTTC.